This T cell receptor (beta chain) was recorded in a study of blood T cells in healthy people across ages. The sample providers were healthy Caucasian people from Russia, aged about 6 to 95. Peripheral blood from each donor was collected in a volume of about 9.9 milliliters. Study-wide findings and caveats: With donor CMV status unknown, expanded clonotype changes were possibly confounded. Naive T cell percentage showed a strong correlation with TCR beta diversity.

The CDR3 has 13 residues. Per the germline V gene, CDR1 is MDHEN and CDR2 is SYDVKM. The V end lost 10 bases, the J end lost 4 bases, and 15 bases lay between the germline ends. This clonotype has a count of ten or more. Antigen: not known. A J-beta primer mix and a sample-barcoded 5' primer were used in a second PCR of about 7 to 11 cycles. TCRdb analysed the 5' RACE reads with MiXCR anew, one entry per CDR3 protein. Of around 1.5 million distinct CDR3 sequences listed, 30% to 40% are singletons. The chain couples TRBV28 to TRBJ2-3; maybe TRBD1 (5 bases). The sequence was obtained from a woman between 25 and 40 years old in good health. Material: blood. Here the CDR3 DNA reads TGTGCCACCCTCAGGGCCCCAGCAGATACGCAGTATTTT. Translated, it gives CATLRAPADTQYF.